This T cell receptor (beta chain) was documented in a study of T cell responses to AZD1222 COVID-19 vaccine. This clone turned up a few times. Its specificity is unknown. Some clones are missing from TCRdb's copy, which holds only in-frame ones; the method was immunoSEQ multiplex PCR. Of around 150,000 clones listed, 80% to 95% are singletons. General study points: Spike-specific TCR breadth and depth rose after two AZD1222 doses. Across the whole spike, CD4 TCRs peaked at regions 160-218 and 743-854.

Germline CDR1 and CDR2: SNHLY and FYNNEI. This CDR3 is 15 amino acids long. Trimming pared 8 bases from V and 3 bases from J, leaving 20 bases between. The clonotype was recovered from an adult who received the AZD1222 COVID-19 vaccine. The rearrangement uses TRBV2 and TRBJ2-7; TRBD1 might be the D (6 bases). Material: peripheral blood, obtained 28 days after the second AZD1222 dose. The CDR3 DNA reads as TGTGCCAGCCGTGCAGACAGGCTCCACAACTACGAGCAGTACTTC. Protein sequence: CASRADRLHNYEQYF.